The sequence of this TCR beta chain was determined in a study of human T cells and chemical hapten exposure. Across the study: How much TCR each sample yielded varied, mostly because pooled library volumes differed slightly.

TCRdb analysed the RACE reads with MiXCR anew, one entry per CDR3 protein. The sample carries roughly 380,000 distinct CDR3 sequences, roughly 5.3% recorded once. The V gene's germline CDR1 is SGHKS and CDR2 YYEKEE (reference sequence). This CDR3 is built from 13 residues. Deletions cut 0 bases from V and 7 bases from J, with 8 bases between. Time point denoted: pre-sensitization, week 0. Treatment of the sample: therapeutic diphenylcyclopropenone sensitization with weekly scalp DPC. Staff drew blood before applying each patch test. The rearrangement links TRBV5-5 to TRBJ1-5, with D hard to call. This receptor was identified in a woman aged 50 to 60 with alopecia areata. Some clones in this sample may be carry-over from other donors' samples. Sequencing was performed on whole blood, taken in connection with sensitization to the hapten diphenylcyclopropenone (DPC). In DNA form, the CDR3 reads TGTGCCAGCAGCTTGGAGACGCGGCAGCCCCAGCATTTT. Its translation is CASSLETRQPQHF.